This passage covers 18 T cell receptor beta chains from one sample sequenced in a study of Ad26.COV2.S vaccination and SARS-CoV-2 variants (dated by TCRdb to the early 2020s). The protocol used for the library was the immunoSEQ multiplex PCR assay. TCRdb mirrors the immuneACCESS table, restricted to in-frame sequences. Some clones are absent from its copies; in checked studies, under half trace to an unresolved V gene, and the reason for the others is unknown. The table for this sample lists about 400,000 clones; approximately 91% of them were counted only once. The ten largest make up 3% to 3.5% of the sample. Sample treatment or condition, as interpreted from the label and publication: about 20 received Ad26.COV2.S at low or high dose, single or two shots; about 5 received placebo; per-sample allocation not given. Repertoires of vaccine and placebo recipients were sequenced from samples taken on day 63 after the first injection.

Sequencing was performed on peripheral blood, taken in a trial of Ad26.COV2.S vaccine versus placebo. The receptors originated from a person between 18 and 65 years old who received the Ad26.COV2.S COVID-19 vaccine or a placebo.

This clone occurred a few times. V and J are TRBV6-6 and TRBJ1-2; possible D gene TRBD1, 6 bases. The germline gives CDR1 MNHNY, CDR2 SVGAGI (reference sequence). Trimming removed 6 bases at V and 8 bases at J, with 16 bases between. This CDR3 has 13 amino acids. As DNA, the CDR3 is TGTGCCAGCAGCCGGACAGTAGTGGGGGGCTACACCTTC. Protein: CASSRTVVGGYTF.

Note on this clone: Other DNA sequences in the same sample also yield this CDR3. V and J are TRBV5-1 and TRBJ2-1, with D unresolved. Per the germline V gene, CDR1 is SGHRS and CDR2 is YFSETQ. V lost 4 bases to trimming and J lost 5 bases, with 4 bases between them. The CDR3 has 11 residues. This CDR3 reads CASSLDNEQFF. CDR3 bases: TGCGCCAGCAGCCTGGACAATGAGCAGTTCTTC.

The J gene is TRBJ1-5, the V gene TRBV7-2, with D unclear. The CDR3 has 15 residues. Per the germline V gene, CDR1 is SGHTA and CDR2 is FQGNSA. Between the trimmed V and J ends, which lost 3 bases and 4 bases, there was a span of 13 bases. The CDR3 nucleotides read TGTGCCAGCAGCTTGAGCGAGGCCCTGAATCAGCCCCAGCATTTT. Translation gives CASSLSEALNQPQHF.

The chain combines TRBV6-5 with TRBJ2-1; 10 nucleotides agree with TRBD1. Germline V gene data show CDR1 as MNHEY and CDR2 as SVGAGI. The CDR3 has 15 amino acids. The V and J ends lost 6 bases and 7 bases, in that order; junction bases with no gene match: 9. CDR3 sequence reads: CASRPPGTGVNEQFF. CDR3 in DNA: TGTGCCAGCAGACCTCCCGGGACAGGGGTGAATGAGCAGTTCTTC.

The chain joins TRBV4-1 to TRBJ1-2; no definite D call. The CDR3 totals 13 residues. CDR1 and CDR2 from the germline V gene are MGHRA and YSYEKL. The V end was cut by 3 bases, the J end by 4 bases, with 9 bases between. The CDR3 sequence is CASSQVPAYGYTF. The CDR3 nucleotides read TGCGCCAGCAGCCAGGTACCAGCCTATGGCTACACCTTC.

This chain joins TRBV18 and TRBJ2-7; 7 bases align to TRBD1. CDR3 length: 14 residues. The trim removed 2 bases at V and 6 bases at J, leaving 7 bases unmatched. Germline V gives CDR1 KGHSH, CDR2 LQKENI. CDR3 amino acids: CASSPVQTGFEQYF. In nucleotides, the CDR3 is TGTGCCAGCTCACCAGTACAGACAGGGTTCGAGCAGTACTTC. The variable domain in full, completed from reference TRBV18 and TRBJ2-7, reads NAGVMQNPRHLVRRRGQEARLRCSPMKGHSHVYWYRQLPEEGLKFMVYLQKENIIDESGMPKERFSAEFPKEGPSILRIQQVVRGDSAAYFCASSPVQTGFEQYFGPGTRLTVT.

Written as DNA, the CDR3 is TGTGCCAGTAGCCGGGCGAACTTACCAAATGAAAAACTGTTTTTT. It yields the protein CASSRANLPNEKLFF. The chain recombines TRBV19 with TRBJ1-4; no reliable D call. The CDR3 is 15 residues long. The V gene lost 6 bases and the J gene lost 5 bases, with 16 bases spanning the gap. Germline V gene data show CDR1 as LNHDA and CDR2 as SQIVND (reference sequence).

CDR3 bases: TGCGCCAGCAGCGAGACAGTGTACTATGGCTACACCTTC. This encodes CASSETVYYGYTF. The chain links TRBV5-1 to TRBJ1-2; D may be TRBD1 (5 bases). V was shortened by 4 bases and J by 3 bases, with 10 bases between the two germline ends. Germline V CDR1 and CDR2: SGHRS, YFSETQ. This CDR3 has 13 amino acids.

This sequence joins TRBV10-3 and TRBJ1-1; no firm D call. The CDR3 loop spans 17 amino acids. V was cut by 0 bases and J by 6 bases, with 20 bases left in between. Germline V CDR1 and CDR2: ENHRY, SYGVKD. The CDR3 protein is CAISESNWPGARSEAFF. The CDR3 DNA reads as TGTGCCATCAGTGAGTCGAATTGGCCAGGAGCCCGATCTGAAGCTTTCTTT.

CDR3 loop: CASSLREMRNEQFF. CDR3 DNA: TGTGCCAGCAGCTTGAGGGAGATGAGAAATGAGCAGTTCTTC. The genes are TRBV5-6 and TRBJ2-1, with D possibly TRBD2 on 5 matching bases. This CDR3 spans 14 amino acids. CDR1 and CDR2 from the germline V gene are SGHDT and YYEEEE. Trimming shortened V by 1 base and J by 7 bases, and 12 bases separated the two germline ends.

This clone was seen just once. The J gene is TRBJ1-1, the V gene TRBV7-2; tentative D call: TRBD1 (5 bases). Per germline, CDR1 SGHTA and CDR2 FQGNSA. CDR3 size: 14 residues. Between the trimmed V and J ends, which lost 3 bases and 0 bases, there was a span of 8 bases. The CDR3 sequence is CASSFRVLNTEAFF. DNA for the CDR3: TGTGCCAGCAGCTTCAGGGTTTTGAACACTGAAGCTTTCTTT.

The CDR3 reads CASSTRAGTGSVGELFF. The CDR3 DNA is TGTGCCAGCAGCACTAGGGCTGGGACAGGGAGTGTCGGGGAGCTGTTTTTT. The rearrangement joins TRBV7-2 to TRBJ2-2; 9 bases agree with TRBD1. After removal of 5 bases from V and 7 bases from J, the junction contained 14 bases not matched to a gene. CDR1 SGHTA and CDR2 FQGNSA come from the germline V gene. This CDR3 has 17 residues.

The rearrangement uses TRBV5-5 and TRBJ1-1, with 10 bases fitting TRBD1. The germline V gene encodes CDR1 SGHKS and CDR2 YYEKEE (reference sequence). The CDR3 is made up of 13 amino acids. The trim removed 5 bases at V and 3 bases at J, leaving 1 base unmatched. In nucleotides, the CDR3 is TGTGCCAGCAGGGGGACAGGGGACACTGAAGCTTTCTTT. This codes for CASRGTGDTEAFF.

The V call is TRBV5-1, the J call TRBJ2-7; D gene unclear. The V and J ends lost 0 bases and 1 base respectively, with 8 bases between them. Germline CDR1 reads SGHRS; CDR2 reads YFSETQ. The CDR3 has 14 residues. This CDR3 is CASSLEQKSYEQYF. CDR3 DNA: TGCGCCAGCAGCTTGGAGCAAAAGTCCTACGAGCAGTACTTC.

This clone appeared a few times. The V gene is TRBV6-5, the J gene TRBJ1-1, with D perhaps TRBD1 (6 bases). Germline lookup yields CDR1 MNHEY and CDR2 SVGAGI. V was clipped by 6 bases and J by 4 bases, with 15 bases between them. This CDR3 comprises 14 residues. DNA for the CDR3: TGTGCCAGCAGCCACCGGGGGGGCCTCACTGAAGCTTTCTTT. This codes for CASSHRGGLTEAFF.

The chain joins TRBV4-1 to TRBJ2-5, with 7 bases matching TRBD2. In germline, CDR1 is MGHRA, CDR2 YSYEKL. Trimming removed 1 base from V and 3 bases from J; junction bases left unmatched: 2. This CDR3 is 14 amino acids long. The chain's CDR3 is CASSQVGGKETQYF. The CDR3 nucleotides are TGCGCCAGCAGCCAAGTGGGAGGGAAAGAGACCCAGTACTTC.

The CDR3 sequence: CASSPTGQGYEKLFF. CDR3 bases: TGTGCCAGCAGCCCGACGGGACAGGGTTACGAAAAACTGTTTTTT. J is TRBJ1-4 and V is TRBV3-1 (or the pseudogene TRBV3-2), with 9 bases identical to TRBD1. The V segment lost 4 bases and the J segment 8 bases; nucleotides outside the gene matches: 8. The CDR3 extends over 15 amino acids. Germline CDR1 is LGHDT and CDR2 is YNNKEL (reference sequence).

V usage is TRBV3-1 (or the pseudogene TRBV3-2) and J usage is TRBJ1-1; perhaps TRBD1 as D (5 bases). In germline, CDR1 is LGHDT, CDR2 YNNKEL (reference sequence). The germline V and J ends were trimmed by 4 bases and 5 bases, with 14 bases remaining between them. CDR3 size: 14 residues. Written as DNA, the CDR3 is TGTGCCAGCAGCCCCGTTCCGCGGGGGACTGAAGCTTTCTTT. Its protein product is CASSPVPRGTEAFF.